This is a list of T cell receptor beta chains from one sample in a study of blood T cell repertoires in COVID-19. Profiled with immunoSEQ multiplex PCR; TCRdb holds only in-frame clones, not every one. Of around 180,000 clones listed, roughly 84% are singletons. Sequenced sample: peripheral blood. Source of these receptors: a woman over 75 with active or convalescent COVID-19. Both conserved end residues are trimmed from each CDR3.

CDR3 length | V gene | CDR3 protein
14 | TRBV6-1 | ASSDKWDRVSYEQY
11 | TRBV5-1 | ASSIGQANEQF
10 | TRBV25-1 | ASSEQGHGYT
14 | TRBV5-1 | ASSLRPSGSGETQY
11 | TRBV12-3/TRBV12-4 | ASRLRGPGELF
12 | TRBV6-5 | ASTSDTNTDTQY
11 | TRBV7-3 | ASSHDRVHGYT
11 | TRBV25-1 | ASSDPGRGEQY
15 | TRBV6-2/TRBV6-3 | ASSRIRKPGGSYGYT
12 | TRBV19 | ASSVQGSNYGYT
13 | TRBV5-6 | ASSPGSRRWDGYT
15 | TRBV21-1 | ASSPPPRKRVVDTQY
17 | TRBV20-1 | SASSFMARSGGSQETQY
11 | TRBV5-8 | ASSLGGLTEAF
13 | TRBV5-4 | ASRQSGTSTDTQY
11 | TRBV13 | ASSWNRDTGYT
12 | TRBV4-1 | ASSQVEVSGGGF
11 | TRBV29-1 | SVGDRRPYEQY
14 | TRBV19 | ASSTGTGVFSDTQY
14 | TRBV5-4 | ASSPIGTSGLNEQF
13 | TRBV7-9 | ASSSNRSRQETQY
14 | TRBV5-1 | ASSLVGSSYNSPLH
14 | TRBV3-1/TRBV3-2 | ASSQAFATNTGELF
17 | TRBV19 | ATTSVGDISAYSTDTQY
10 | TRBV29-1 | SVGGGAETQY
13 | TRBV9 | ASSAQTVANYGYT
12 | TRBV5-4 | ASSLDSSGNTIY
11 | TRBV12-3/TRBV12-4 | ASGTRAGETQY
13 | TRBV19 | ASSPPAGGAGGYT
12 | TRBV30 | AWSVSSGSYEQY
12 | TRBV7-9 | ASSPSWGVYGYT
11 | TRBV6-5 | ASSYQRGYGYT
13 | TRBV6-5 | ASSYDRDQQDTQY
11 | TRBV24-1 | ATSDSGTDTQY
11 | TRBV27 | ASSFLMNSPLH
12 | TRBV11-2 | ASSLDRVHQPQH
14 | TRBV6-5 | ASSYSSKAVSGEQY
15 | TRBV27 | ASSLSLAGVSYNEQF
12 | TRBV27 | ASSGRRRDTEAF
13 | TRBV2 | ASSEGRTGVYEAF
14 | TRBV24-1 | ATKNRTGAYNSPLH
10 | TRBV10-3 | AISGGGTEAF
12 | TRBV19 | ASRPSFGTGELF
12 | TRBV27 | ASSHRESNSPLH
14 | TRBV12-5 | ASGLVVGRGGTEAF
11 | TRBV11-2 | ASSLVSSYGYT
13 | TRBV9 | ASSVQASGEETQY
13 | TRBV7-3 | ASSLMTGGADTQY
14 | TRBV7-9 | ASSKFTSGRGNEQY
16 | TRBV3-1/TRBV3-2 | ASSQDGADFYSGNTIY
13 | TRBV5-1 | ASSRGGRSTDTQY
7 | TRBV24-1 | ATKGRAL
9 | TRBV20-1 | SAKIGGGAF
13 | TRBV16 | ASSQSSGSYNEQF
11 | TRBV6-5 | ASTAGGGQPQH
11 | TRBV7-6 | ASSQTSGYEQY
13 | TRBV7-9 | ASSGRGNAYNEQF
13 | TRBV28 | ASSLWGGSGNTIY
13 | TRBV6-5 | ASSTPGQINEKLF
14 | TRBV19 | ASSALAGGRYNEQF